These T cell receptor beta chains were read from a single sample in a study of Graves' ophthalmopathy and Graves' hyperthyroidism. One entry per CDR3 protein, called by TCRdb with MiXCR from the multiplex PCR reads. The repertoire includes more than 1,000,000 distinct CDR3 sequences, less than 45% of them detected once, and over 8.5% sits in the top ten. Material for sequencing was peripheral blood or thyroid tissue (not recorded which). The receptors were gathered from an adult man with Graves' hyperthyroidism. Both conserved end residues are part of each CDR3. The D gene is left open where the match is weak. Part of the rows lack a size; the others show once, few, many or a class for expanded clones.

J gene,D gene,V gene,clone size,CDR3 protein,CDR3 DNA
TRBJ1-2,TRBD1,TRBV7-2,once,CASRIGTGVYGYTF,TGTGCCAGCAGAATCGGGACAGGGGTCTATGGCTACACCTTC
TRBJ1-2,TRBD1,TRBV10-3,many,CAISESGQGYTF,TGTGCCATCAGTGAGTCGGGACAGGGCTACACCTTC
TRBJ1-1,NA,TRBV27,NA,CASSLVQGLFNTEAFF,TGTGCCAGCAGTTTAGTTCAGGGACTCTTTAACACTGAAGCTTTCTTT
TRBJ1-1,NA,TRBV18,NA,CASSPLPETGAFF,TGTGCCAGCTCACCACTTCCAGAAACGGGAGCTTTCTTT
TRBJ1-1,TRBD1,TRBV5-1,few,CASQPGTGGRVNTEAFF,TGCGCCAGCCAGCCCGGGACAGGAGGTAGAGTGAACACTGAAGCTTTCTTT
TRBJ2-7,NA,TRBV7-8,NA,CASSQDTVDMQKIGEQYF,TGCGCCAGTAGCCAAGATACCGTTGACATGCAGAAGATCGGCGAGCAGTACTTC
TRBJ1-5,NA,TRBV12-3/TRBV12-4,NA,CASRRDNNQPQHF,TGTGCCAGCAGAAGGGACAACAATCAGCCCCAGCATTTT
TRBJ2-7,NA,TRBV4-1,NA,CASSEPWGTYPYEQYF,TGCGCCAGCAGCGAGCCTTGGGGGACGTACCCTTACGAGCAGTACTTC
TRBJ2-6,NA,TRBV20-1,once,CSASRTSGANVLTF,TGCAGTGCTAGCAGAACTAGCGGGGCCAACGTCCTGACTTTC
TRBJ2-5,NA,TRBV10-2,few,CASSEPTGTRVGTQYF,TGCGCCAGCAGTGAGCCAACCGGGACACGGGTCGGGACCCAGTACTTC
TRBJ2-7,TRBD1,TRBV11-2,many,CASSHRDRVDEQYF,TGTGCCAGCAGTCACCGGGACAGGGTCGACGAGCAGTACTTC
TRBJ1-6,NA,TRBV7-9,once,CASSLGSGTYNSPLHF,TGTGCCAGCAGCTTAGGCTCCGGGACCTACAATTCACCCCTCCACTTT
TRBJ2-5,TRBD2,TRBV6-2/TRBV6-3,few,CASVSQRGVQETQYF,TGTGCCAGTGTGAGTCAGCGGGGGGTCCAAGAGACCCAGTACTTC
TRBJ1-1,NA,TRBV7-6,many,CASSLFTGPHTEAFF,TGTGCCAGCAGCTTATTCACAGGCCCCCACACTGAAGCTTTCTTT
TRBJ1-1,NA,TRBV12-5,few,CASATENEAFF,TGTGCTAGTGCCACAGAAAATGAAGCTTTCTTT
TRBJ1-1,NA,TRBV28,many,CASGPNTEAFF,TGTGCCAGCGGCCCCAACACTGAAGCTTTCTTT
TRBJ2-7,NA,TRBV7-2,many,CASSLVYGASYEQYF,TGTGCCAGCAGCTTAGTATACGGGGCTTCCTACGAGCAGTACTTC
TRBJ1-4,TRBD1,TRBV15,few,CATSRVGTGTGDKELFF,TGTGCCACCAGCAGAGTCGGTACGGGGACAGGGGATAAAGAACTGTTTTTT
TRBJ2-7,NA,TRBV7-7,NA,CASSTFKLYEQYF,TGTGCCAGCAGCACCTTTAAGTTGTACGAGCAGTACTTC
TRBJ2-7,NA,TRBV6-1,NA,CASSEPRVSYEQYF,TGTGCCAGCAGTGAACCCAGGGTTTCCTACGAGCAGTACTTC
TRBJ2-7,NA,TRBV7-9,once,CASTTPDNSYEQYF,TGTGCCAGTACCACCCCAGACAACTCCTACGAGCAGTACTTC
TRBJ2-5,NA,TRBV20-1,few,CSARGRRKETQYF,TGCAGTGCTAGAGGTCGGAGAAAAGAGACCCAGTACTTC
TRBJ2-7,NA,TRBV10-2,NA,CASSAMTRESYEQYF,TGCGCCAGCAGCGCCATGACTAGGGAGTCCTACGAGCAGTACTTC
TRBJ2-5,NA,TRBV29-1,NA,CSAPPGAGWGETQYF,TGCAGCGCCCCTCCGGGGGCAGGGTGGGGGGAGACCCAGTACTTC
TRBJ2-6,NA,TRBV7-2,many,CASSYRESGANVLTF,TGTGCCAGCAGCTACAGGGAGTCTGGGGCCAACGTCCTGACTTTC
TRBJ1-5,NA,TRBV2,NA,CAIRGLAGETQHF,TGTGCCATCAGGGGACTAGCGGGAGAGACCCAGCATTTT
TRBJ2-7,NA,TRBV24-1,many,CATSDQSSYEQYF,TGTGCCACCAGTGACCAGAGCTCCTACGAGCAGTACTTC
TRBJ1-6,NA,TRBV12-3/TRBV12-4,many,CASSPTRVGSPLHF,TGTGCCAGCAGCCCGACCAGGGTTGGGTCACCCCTCCACTTT
TRBJ1-5,NA,TRBV10-3,NA,CAINAGDSNQPQHF,TGTGCCATCAACGCAGGGGATAGCAATCAGCCCCAGCATTTT
TRBJ1-2,NA,TRBV15,NA,CAASSQGSVQPYGYTF,TGTGCCGCCAGCAGCCAAGGGTCGGTTCAGCCTTATGGCTACACCTTC